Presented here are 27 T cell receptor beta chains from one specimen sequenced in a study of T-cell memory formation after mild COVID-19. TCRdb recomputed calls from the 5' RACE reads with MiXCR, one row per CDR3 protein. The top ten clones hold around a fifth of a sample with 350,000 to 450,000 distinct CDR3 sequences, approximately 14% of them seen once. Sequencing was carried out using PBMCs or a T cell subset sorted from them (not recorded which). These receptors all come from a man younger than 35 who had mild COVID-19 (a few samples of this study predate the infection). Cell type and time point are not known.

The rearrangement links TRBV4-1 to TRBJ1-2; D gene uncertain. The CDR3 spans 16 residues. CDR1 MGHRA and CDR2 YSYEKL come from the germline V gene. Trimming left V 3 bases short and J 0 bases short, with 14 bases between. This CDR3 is CASSHGPAGANYGYTF. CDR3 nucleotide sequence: TGCGCCAGCAGCCACGGGCCTGCTGGGGCTAACTATGGCTACACCTTC.

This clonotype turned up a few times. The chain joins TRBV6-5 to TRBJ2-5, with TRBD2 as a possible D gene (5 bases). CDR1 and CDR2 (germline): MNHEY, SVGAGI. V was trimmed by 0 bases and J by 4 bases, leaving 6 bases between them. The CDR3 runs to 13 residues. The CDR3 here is CASSYSRGETQYF. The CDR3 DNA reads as TGTGCCAGCAGTTACTCCCGGGGAGAGACCCAGTACTTC.

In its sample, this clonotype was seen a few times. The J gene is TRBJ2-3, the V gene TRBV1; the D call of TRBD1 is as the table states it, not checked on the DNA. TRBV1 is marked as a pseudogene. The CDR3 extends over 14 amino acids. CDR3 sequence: CTSSRGGPTDTQYF. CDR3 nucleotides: TGCACCAGCAGCCGCGGGGGTCCCACAGATACGCAGTATTTT.

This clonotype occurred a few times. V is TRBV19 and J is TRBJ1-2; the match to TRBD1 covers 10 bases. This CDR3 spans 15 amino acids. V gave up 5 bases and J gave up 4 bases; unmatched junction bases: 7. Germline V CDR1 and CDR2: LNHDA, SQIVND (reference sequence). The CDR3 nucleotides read TGTGCCAGTAGTGTCCGGGACAGGGGCTTCTATGGCTACACCTTC. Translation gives CASSVRDRGFYGYTF.

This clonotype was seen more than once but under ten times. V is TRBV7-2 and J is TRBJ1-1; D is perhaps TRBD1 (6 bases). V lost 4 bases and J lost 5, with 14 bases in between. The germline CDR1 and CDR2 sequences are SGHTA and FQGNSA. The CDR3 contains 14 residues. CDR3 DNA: TGTGCCAGCAGCTCGTGGGGGGCGAGGACTGAAGCTTTCTTT. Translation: CASSSWGARTEAFF.

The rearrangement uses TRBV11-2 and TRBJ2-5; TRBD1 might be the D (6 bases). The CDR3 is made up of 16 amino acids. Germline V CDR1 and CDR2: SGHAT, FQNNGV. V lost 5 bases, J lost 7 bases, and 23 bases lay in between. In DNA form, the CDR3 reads TGTGCCAGCAGCCCTCAAAGTAACAGGGCTGGCGGGACCCAGTACTTC. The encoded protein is CASSPQSNRAGGTQYF.

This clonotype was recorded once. CDR3 sequence (DNA): TGTGCCAGCAGTACCCGACAGGTGACCGCTTTGGGCTACACCTTC. Protein: CASSTRQVTALGYTF. This chain connects TRBV12-3 or TRBV12-4 to TRBJ1-2; possibly TRBD1 for D (6 bases). V lost 5 bases and J lost 8, with 21 bases in between. The length of the CDR3 is 15 residues.

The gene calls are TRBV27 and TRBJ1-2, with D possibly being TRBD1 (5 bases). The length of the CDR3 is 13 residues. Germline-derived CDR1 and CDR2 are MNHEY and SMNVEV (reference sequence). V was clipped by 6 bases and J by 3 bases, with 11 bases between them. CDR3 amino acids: CASSSGLYYGYTF. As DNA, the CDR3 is TGTGCCAGCAGCTCAGGGCTGTACTATGGCTACACCTTC.

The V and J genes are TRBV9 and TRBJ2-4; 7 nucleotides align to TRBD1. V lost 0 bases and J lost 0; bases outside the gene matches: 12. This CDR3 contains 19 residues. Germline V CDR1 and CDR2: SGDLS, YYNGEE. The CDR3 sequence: CASSVDRGANLLAKNIQYF. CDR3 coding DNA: TGTGCCAGCAGCGTAGACAGGGGAGCTAACCTGCTAGCCAAAAACATTCAGTACTTC.

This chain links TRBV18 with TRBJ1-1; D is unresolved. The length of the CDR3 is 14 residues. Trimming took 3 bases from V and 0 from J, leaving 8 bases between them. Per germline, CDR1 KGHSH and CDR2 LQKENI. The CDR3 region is CASSPGIMNTEAFF. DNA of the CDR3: TGTGCCAGCTCACCGGGGATTATGAACACTGAAGCTTTCTTT.

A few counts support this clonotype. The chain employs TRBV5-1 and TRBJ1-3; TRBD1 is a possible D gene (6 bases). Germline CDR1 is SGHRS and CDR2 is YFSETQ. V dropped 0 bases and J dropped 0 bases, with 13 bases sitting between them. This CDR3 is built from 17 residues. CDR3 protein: CASSLVAGDRSGNTIYF. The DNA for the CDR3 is TGCGCCAGCAGCTTGGTCGCAGGGGATCGCTCTGGAAACACCATATATTTT. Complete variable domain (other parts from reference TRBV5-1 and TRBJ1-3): KAGVTQTPRYLIKTRGQQVTLSCSPISGHRSVSWYQQTPGQGLQFLFEYFSETQRNKGNFPGRFSGRQFSNSRSEMNVSTLELGDSALYLCASSLVAGDRSGNTIYFGEGSWLTVV.

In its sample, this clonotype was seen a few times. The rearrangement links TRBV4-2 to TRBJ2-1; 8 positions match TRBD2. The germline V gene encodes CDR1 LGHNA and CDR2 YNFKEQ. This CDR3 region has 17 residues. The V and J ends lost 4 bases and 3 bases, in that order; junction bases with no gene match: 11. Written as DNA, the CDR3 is TGTGCCAGCAGCCGGTCAGGGAATAGCGGGGACTACAATGAGCAGTTCTTC. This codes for CASSRSGNSGDYNEQFF.

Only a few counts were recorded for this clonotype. CDR3 sequence reads: CASSEGQRYGYTF. CDR3 nucleotides: TGTGCCAGTTCGGAGGGACAGCGCTATGGCTACACCTTC. The gene calls are TRBV6-5 and TRBJ1-2; TRBD1 matches 7 bases. Per germline, CDR1 MNHEY and CDR2 SVGAGI. Trimming at V came to 9 bases and at J to 4 bases, leaving 8 bases not matched to a gene. This CDR3 contains 13 residues.

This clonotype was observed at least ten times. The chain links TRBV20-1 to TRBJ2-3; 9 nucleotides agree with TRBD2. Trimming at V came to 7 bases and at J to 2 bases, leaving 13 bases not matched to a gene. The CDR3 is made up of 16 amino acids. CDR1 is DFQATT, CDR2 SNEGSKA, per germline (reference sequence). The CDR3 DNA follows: TGCAGTGTTATACCTCACAGCGGGGGGATCACAGATACGCAGTATTTT. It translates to CSVIPHSGGITDTQYF.

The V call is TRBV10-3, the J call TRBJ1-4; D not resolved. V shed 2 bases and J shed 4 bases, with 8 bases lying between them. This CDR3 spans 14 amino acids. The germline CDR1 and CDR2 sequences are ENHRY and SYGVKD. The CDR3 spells CAISEMSDNEKLFF. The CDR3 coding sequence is TGTGCCATCAGTGAGATGTCAGATAATGAAAAACTGTTTTTT.

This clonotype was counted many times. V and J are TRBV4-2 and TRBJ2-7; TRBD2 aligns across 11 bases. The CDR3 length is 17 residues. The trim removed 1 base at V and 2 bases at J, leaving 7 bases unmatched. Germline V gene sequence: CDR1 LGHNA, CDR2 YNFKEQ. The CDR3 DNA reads TGTGCCAGCAGCCAAGCCGCCCATAGCGGGGGGGCCTACGAGCAGTACTTC. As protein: CASSQAAHSGGAYEQYF.

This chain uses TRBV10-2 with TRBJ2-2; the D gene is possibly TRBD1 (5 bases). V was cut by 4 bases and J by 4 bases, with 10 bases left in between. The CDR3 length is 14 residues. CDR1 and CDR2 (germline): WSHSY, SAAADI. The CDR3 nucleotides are TGCGCCAGCAGTGGTGGGGCAGGCACCGGGGAGCTGTTTTTT. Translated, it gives CASSGGAGTGELFF.

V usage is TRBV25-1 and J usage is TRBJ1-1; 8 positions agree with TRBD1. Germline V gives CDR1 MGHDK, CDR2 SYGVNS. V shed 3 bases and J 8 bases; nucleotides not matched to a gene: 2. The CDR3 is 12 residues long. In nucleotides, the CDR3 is TGTGCCAGCAGTGAGGGGGACAGGGAAGCTTTCTTT. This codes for CASSEGDREAFF.

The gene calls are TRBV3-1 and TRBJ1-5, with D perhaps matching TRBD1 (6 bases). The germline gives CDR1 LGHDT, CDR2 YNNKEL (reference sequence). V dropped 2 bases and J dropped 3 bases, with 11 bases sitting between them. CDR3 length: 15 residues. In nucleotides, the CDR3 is TGTGCCAGCAGCCAACGGTGGGACACCAATCAGCCCCAGCATTTT. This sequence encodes CASSQRWDTNQPQHF.

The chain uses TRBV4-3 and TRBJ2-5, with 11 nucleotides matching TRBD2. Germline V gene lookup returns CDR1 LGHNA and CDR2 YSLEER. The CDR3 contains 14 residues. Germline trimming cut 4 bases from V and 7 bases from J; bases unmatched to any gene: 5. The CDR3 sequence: CASSLTGTSGTQYF. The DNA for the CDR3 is TGCGCCAGCAGCCTAACCGGGACTAGCGGGACCCAGTACTTC.

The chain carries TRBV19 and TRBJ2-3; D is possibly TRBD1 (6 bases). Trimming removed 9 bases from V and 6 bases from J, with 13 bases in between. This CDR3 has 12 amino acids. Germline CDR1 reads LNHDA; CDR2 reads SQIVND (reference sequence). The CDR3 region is CASNRVGDTQYF. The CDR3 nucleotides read TGTGCCAGCAACAGGGTTGGGGATACGCAGTATTTT.

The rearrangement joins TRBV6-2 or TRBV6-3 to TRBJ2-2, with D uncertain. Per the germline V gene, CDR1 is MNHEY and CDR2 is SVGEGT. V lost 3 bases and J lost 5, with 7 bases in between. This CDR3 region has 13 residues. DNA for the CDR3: TGTGCCAGCAGTTATTCGGAAACCGGGGAGCTGTTTTTT. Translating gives CASSYSETGELFF.

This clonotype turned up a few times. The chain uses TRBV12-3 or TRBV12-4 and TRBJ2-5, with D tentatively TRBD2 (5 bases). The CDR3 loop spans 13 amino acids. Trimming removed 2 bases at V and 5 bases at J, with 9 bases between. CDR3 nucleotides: TGTGCCAGCAGTTTACTAGCTTCGGAGACCCAGTACTTC. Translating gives CASSLLASETQYF.

The CDR3 bases are TGCAGTGCATCCCTTGGGACCTCCTTACGCGAGCAGTACTTC. This translates into CSASLGTSLREQYF. The chain joins TRBV20-1 to TRBJ2-7; either TRBD1 or TRBD2 may supply D (5 bases each). The germline CDR1 and CDR2 sequences are DFQATT and SNEGSKA (reference sequence). Trimming pared 6 bases from V and 6 bases from J, leaving 21 bases between. The CDR3 is 14 amino acids.

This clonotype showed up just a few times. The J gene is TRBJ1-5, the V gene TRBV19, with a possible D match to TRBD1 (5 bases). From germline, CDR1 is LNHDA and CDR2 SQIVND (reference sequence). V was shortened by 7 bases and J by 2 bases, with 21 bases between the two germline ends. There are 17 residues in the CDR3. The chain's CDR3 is CASTPHIGTVCNQPQHF. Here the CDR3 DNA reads TGTGCCAGTACCCCCCATATAGGGACGGTATGCAATCAGCCCCAGCATTTT.

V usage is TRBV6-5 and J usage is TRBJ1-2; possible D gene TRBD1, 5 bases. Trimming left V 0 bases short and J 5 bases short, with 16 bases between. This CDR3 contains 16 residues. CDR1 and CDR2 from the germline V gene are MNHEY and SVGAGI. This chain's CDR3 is CASSYSRSGGGYGYTF. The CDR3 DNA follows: TGTGCCAGCAGTTACTCGCGCAGTGGGGGTGGTTATGGCTACACCTTC.

CDR3 sequence: CASSLNTGLQETQYF. CDR3 nucleotides: TGCGCCAGCAGCTTGAATACAGGGCTACAAGAGACCCAGTACTTC. This chain links TRBV5-1 with TRBJ2-5; possibly TRBD1 for D (6 bases). The CDR3 sequence is 15 residues long. Trimming removed 1 base from V and 2 bases from J, with 12 bases in between. Germline CDR1 is SGHRS and CDR2 is YFSETQ.